These T cell receptor beta chains were read from a single sample in a study of T cells in narcolepsy. Data came from immunoSEQ multiplex PCR; TCRdb stores just in-frame clones and leaves some out. The top ten clones hold approximately 12% of a sample with 20,000 to 30,000 clones, 55% to 65% of them seen once. Source material: memory (CD45RA-) CD4+ T cells from blood. The receptors shown here come from a human donor in good health. Each CDR3 is given with its conserved first and last residue. D genes are given only for firm matches. Clone size is shown for a subset of rows, as once, few, many or a class of expanded clone.

V	J	size	D	DNA	CDR3
TRBV4-1	TRBJ2-1	NA	TRBD1	TGCGCCAGCAGCCAAGAAACGACAGGGCTCGGTGAGCAGTTCTTC	CASSQETTGLGEQFF
TRBV5-1	TRBJ2-3	NA	TRBD2	TGCGCCAGCCGCGCCGGCGGTAGCGGGAGCACAGATACGCAGTATTTT	CASRAGGSGSTDTQYF
TRBV13	TRBJ1-3	NA	NA	TGTGCCAGCAGCTTAGCCCTACAGGGACGAGGAAACACCATATATTTT	CASSLALQGRGNTIYF
TRBV9	TRBJ2-7	NA	TRBD1	TGTGCCAGCAGCGCCGGGACAGGGGGGAGGTCCTACGAGCAGTACTTC	CASSAGTGGRSYEQYF
TRBV11-2	TRBJ2-7	NA	TRBD2	TGTGCCAGCAGCTTTTCACCCGGGGGGGGTTCCTACGAGCAGTACTTC	CASSFSPGGGSYEQYF
TRBV29-1	TRBJ2-7	NA	TRBD1	TGCAGCGTCAGGACAGGGTCCCACGAGCAGTACTTC	CSVRTGSHEQYF
TRBV5-1	TRBJ1-6	NA	NA	TGCGCCAGCAGCTTGGAAGGGGGGGTATCACCCCTCCACTTT	CASSLEGGVSPLHF
TRBV4-3	TRBJ1-1	NA	NA	TGCGCCAGCAGCCATAATGTAGGGCAGACCACTGAAGCTTTCTTT	CASSHNVGQTTEAFF
TRBV28	TRBJ1-1	NA	NA	TGTGCCAGCAGTCTAACAGGTGCCATGAACACTGAAGCTTTCTTT	CASSLTGAMNTEAFF
TRBV5-1	TRBJ1-6	NA	NA	TGCGCCAGCAGCTTAAAAGTCGGGAATTCACCCCTCCACTTT	CASSLKVGNSPLHF
TRBV6-1	TRBJ2-1	few	NA	TGTGCCAGCAGTGAGGTTGTTTCAAGTGAGCAGTTCTTC	CASSEVVSSEQFF
TRBV19	TRBJ2-2	NA	NA	TGTGCCAGTAGTATTTCCAGGTACACCGGGGAGCTGTTTTTT	CASSISRYTGELFF
TRBV11-2	TRBJ2-5	few	NA	TGTGCCAGCAGCCCCCTGACGGGGGGCCGTCCCCAGTACTTC	CASSPLTGGRPQYF
TRBV2	TRBJ1-3	once	TRBD1	TGTGCCAGGGGGCAGGGGGCTGGAAACACCATATATTTT	CARGQGAGNTIYF
TRBV7-2	TRBJ2-3	NA	NA	TGTGCCAGCAGCTTATTTGCGCAGGGGCGCGGCACAGATACGCAGTATTTT	CASSLFAQGRGTDTQYF
TRBV9	TRBJ1-4	few	NA	TGTGCCAGCAGCGTTCAGGGGTCGAATGAAAAACTGTTTTTT	CASSVQGSNEKLFF
TRBV19	TRBJ2-2	NA	NA	TGTGCCAGTAGTATAGATTTAGGGGCCGGGGAGCTGTTTTTT	CASSIDLGAGELFF
TRBV28	TRBJ1-5	NA	NA	TGTGCCAGCATACAGTCGGGGGTAAGCAATCAGCCCCAGCATTTT	CASIQSGVSNQPQHF
TRBV2	TRBJ2-1	NA	TRBD2	TGTGCCAGCAGTGACCTCGGACTAGCTTACCAGTTCTTC	CASSDLGLAYQFF